Described below is a single T cell receptor (beta chain) sequence and its context. The record originates from a study of identical twins. TCRdb re-analysed the 5' RACE reads in MiXCR, keeping a single row per CDR3 protein. The sample includes about 240,000 distinct CDR3 sequences, 6% to 8.5% seen only once; the top ten take around 5.4%. The germline V gene has CDR1 PRHDT and CDR2 FYEKMQ (reference sequence). The CDR3 runs 13 residues. V was pared by 0 bases and J by 9 bases, with 9 bases between. This sample was also put to use in a study of yellow fever vaccine responses in identical twins.

Sequenced: CD8+ T cells sorted from blood. This clonotype was sampled from a young woman in good health. The V call is TRBV13, the J call TRBJ2-1; D unresolved. Here the CDR3 reads CASSLGIAIEQFF. CDR3 DNA: TGTGCCAGCAGCTTAGGCATCGCCATTGAGCAGTTCTTC.